This is a list of T cell receptor beta chains from one sample in a study of T cell responses to AZD1222 COVID-19 vaccine. Clones were read by immunoSEQ multiplex PCR, and TCRdb kept only the in-frame ones, dropping some. Of fewer than 200,000 clones in the sample, 85% to 95% are singletons; the top ten hold around 3%. Specimen: peripheral blood, collected on day 0 of AZD1222 vaccination. Receptor source: an adult in good health. CDR3s include the opening cysteine and the closing phenylalanine or tryptophan. Each record gives: J gene, clone size, V gene, D gene, CDR3 protein, CDR3 DNA. D genes are given only for firm matches. Clone size, where shown, is once, few, many, or a class for clones that have expanded.

J gene: TRBJ1-4
clone size: .
V gene: TRBV5-4
D gene: TRBD1
CDR3 protein: CASSLTGAGQSNEKLFF
CDR3 DNA: TGTGCCAGCAGCTTGACGGGTGCGGGACAGTCTAATGAAAAACTGTTTTTT

J gene: TRBJ2-7
clone size: .
V gene: TRBV10-2
D gene: TRBD2
CDR3 protein: CASGEREVYEQYF
CDR3 DNA: TGCGCCAGCGGCGAGCGGGAGGTCTACGAGCAGTACTTC

J gene: TRBJ2-1
clone size: .
V gene: TRBV12-5
D gene: TRBD2
CDR3 protein: CASDHSGGPIEQFF
CDR3 DNA: TGTGCTAGTGACCATTCGGGGGGGCCGATTGAGCAGTTCTTC

J gene: TRBJ2-7
clone size: .
V gene: TRBV15
D gene: .
CDR3 protein: CATSRGRRGERLFSYEQYF
CDR3 DNA: TGTGCCACCAGCAGAGGCCGTAGGGGGGAGCGCCTTTTCTCCTACGAGCAGTACTTC

J gene: TRBJ2-7
clone size: .
V gene: TRBV5-1
D gene: TRBD1
CDR3 protein: CASTNRTGYEQYF
CDR3 DNA: TGCGCCAGCACCAATCGGACAGGGTACGAGCAGTACTTC

J gene: TRBJ2-4
clone size: .
V gene: TRBV5-6
D gene: .
CDR3 protein: CASSSSQGTPYF
CDR3 DNA: TGTGCCAGCAGCTCCTCACAGGGAACTCCGTACTTC

J gene: TRBJ2-1
clone size: .
V gene: TRBV25-1
D gene: .
CDR3 protein: CATKGGNQFF
CDR3 DNA: TGTGCCACCAAAGGCGGGAATCAGTTCTTC

J gene: TRBJ1-5
clone size: once
V gene: TRBV28
D gene: TRBD1
CDR3 protein: CASSWTGDQPQHF
CDR3 DNA: TGTGCCAGCAGTTGGACAGGGGATCAGCCCCAGCATTTT

J gene: TRBJ2-7
clone size: .
V gene: TRBV27
D gene: TRBD2
CDR3 protein: CASSLVAGGPSEQYF
CDR3 DNA: TGTGCCAGCAGTTTAGTGGCGGGAGGGCCGTCCGAGCAGTACTTC

J gene: TRBJ2-5
clone size: .
V gene: TRBV28
D gene: TRBD2
CDR3 protein: CASNSWREGKETQYF
CDR3 DNA: TGTGCCAGCAATTCGTGGCGGGAGGGGAAAGAGACCCAGTACTTC

J gene: TRBJ2-7
clone size: .
V gene: TRBV6-5
D gene: TRBD1
CDR3 protein: CASTKGRQGVLEQYF
CDR3 DNA: TGTGCCAGCACCAAGGGTAGACAGGGGGTACTCGAGCAGTACTTC

J gene: TRBJ1-5
clone size: .
V gene: TRBV5-1
D gene: .
CDR3 protein: CASSLGEVGNQPQHF
CDR3 DNA: TGCGCCAGCAGCTTGGGAGAGGTTGGCAATCAGCCCCAGCATTTT

J gene: TRBJ2-5
clone size: .
V gene: TRBV6-2/TRBV6-3
D gene: .
CDR3 protein: CASSYSGGQETQYF
CDR3 DNA: TGTGCCAGCAGTTACTCCGGGGGCCAAGAGACCCAGTACTTC

J gene: TRBJ1-2
clone size: .
V gene: TRBV7-9
D gene: TRBD1
CDR3 protein: CASSSNGDRLFYGYTF
CDR3 DNA: TGTGCCAGCAGCTCGAACGGGGACAGACTTTTTTATGGCTACACCTTC

J gene: TRBJ2-1
clone size: .
V gene: TRBV2
D gene: .
CDR3 protein: CASSEIFEQFF
CDR3 DNA: TGTGCCAGCAGTGAGATTTTCGAGCAGTTCTTC

J gene: TRBJ1-3
clone size: .
V gene: TRBV3-1/TRBV3-2
D gene: .
CDR3 protein: CASASRGTQGNTIYF
CDR3 DNA: TGTGCCAGCGCTTCCCGTGGGACGCAAGGAAACACCATATATTTT

J gene: TRBJ2-1
clone size: .
V gene: TRBV3-1/TRBV3-2
D gene: .
CDR3 protein: CASSQGTGSYNEQFF
CDR3 DNA: TGTGCCAGCAGCCAAGGAACGGGGTCCTACAATGAGCAGTTCTTC

J gene: TRBJ2-7
clone size: .
V gene: TRBV10-3
D gene: TRBD1
CDR3 protein: CAIRAGGLATYEQYF
CDR3 DNA: TGTGCCATCAGGGCAGGGGGCCTAGCTACCTACGAGCAGTACTTC

J gene: TRBJ2-1
clone size: .
V gene: TRBV7-9
D gene: .
CDR3 protein: CASSLLGDNEQFF
CDR3 DNA: TGTGCCAGCAGCTTATTAGGGGACAATGAGCAGTTCTTC

J gene: TRBJ1-2
clone size: .
V gene: TRBV2
D gene: .
CDR3 protein: CASSRDWDAHGYTF
CDR3 DNA: TGTGCCAGCAGTCGCGATTGGGACGCCCATGGCTACACCTTC

J gene: TRBJ1-2
clone size: .
V gene: TRBV6-5
D gene: TRBD1
CDR3 protein: CASSYTQGAAGYTF
CDR3 DNA: TGTGCCAGCAGTTATACCCAGGGGGCGGCTGGCTACACCTTC

J gene: TRBJ2-5
clone size: once
V gene: TRBV6-1
D gene: .
CDR3 protein: CASGDPGVETQYF
CDR3 DNA: TGTGCCAGCGGTGATCCGGGGGTAGAGACCCAGTACTTC

J gene: TRBJ2-7
clone size: once
V gene: TRBV5-1
D gene: TRBD1
CDR3 protein: CASSSGQGAYEQYF
CDR3 DNA: TGCGCCAGCAGCTCGGGACAGGGGGCCTACGAGCAGTACTTC

J gene: TRBJ1-5
clone size: .
V gene: TRBV29-1
D gene: .
CDR3 protein: CSVVGTDSNQPQHF
CDR3 DNA: TGCAGCGTTGTAGGAACTGACAGCAATCAGCCCCAGCATTTT

J gene: TRBJ1-5
clone size: few
V gene: TRBV10-3
D gene: .
CDR3 protein: CAIRPDSNQPQHF
CDR3 DNA: TGTGCCATCAGGCCGGACAGCAATCAGCCCCAGCATTTT

J gene: TRBJ2-3
clone size: .
V gene: TRBV5-1
D gene: TRBD2
CDR3 protein: CASSSGTGTRRDTQYF
CDR3 DNA: TGCGCCAGCAGCTCCGGGACCGGGACTAGAAGGGATACGCAGTATTTT

J gene: TRBJ2-7
clone size: .
V gene: TRBV3-1/TRBV3-2
D gene: TRBD2
CDR3 protein: CASSQEFGGRGGFEQYF
CDR3 DNA: TGTGCCAGCAGCCAAGAGTTCGGCGGGAGGGGGGGATTCGAGCAGTACTTC

J gene: TRBJ1-3
clone size: .
V gene: TRBV19
D gene: .
CDR3 protein: CASSTGRSSGNTIYF
CDR3 DNA: TGTGCCAGTAGTACGGGACGGTCCTCTGGAAACACCATATATTTT